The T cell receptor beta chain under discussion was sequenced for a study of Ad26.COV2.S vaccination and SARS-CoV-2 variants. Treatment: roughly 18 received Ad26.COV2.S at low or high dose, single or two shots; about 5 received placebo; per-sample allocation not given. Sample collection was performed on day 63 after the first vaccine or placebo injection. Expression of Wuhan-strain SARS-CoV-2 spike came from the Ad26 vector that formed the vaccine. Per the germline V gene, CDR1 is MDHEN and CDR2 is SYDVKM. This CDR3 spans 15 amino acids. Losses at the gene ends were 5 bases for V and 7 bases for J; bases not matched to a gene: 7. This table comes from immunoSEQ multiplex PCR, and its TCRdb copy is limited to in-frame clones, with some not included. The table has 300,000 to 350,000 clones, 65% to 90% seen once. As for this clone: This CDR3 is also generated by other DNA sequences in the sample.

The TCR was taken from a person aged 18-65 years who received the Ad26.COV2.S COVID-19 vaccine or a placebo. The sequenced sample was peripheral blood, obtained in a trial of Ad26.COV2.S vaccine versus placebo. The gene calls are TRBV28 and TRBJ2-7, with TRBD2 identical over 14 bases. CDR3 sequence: CASSPGTSGRHEQYF. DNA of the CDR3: TGTGCCAGCAGTCCGGGGACTAGCGGGAGACATGAGCAGTACTTC.